Below, one T cell receptor (beta chain) is given with its context. Original processing methods: Quantification of nucleated cells was approximated via reference gene primer amplification. The method was immunoSEQ multiplex PCR; TCRdb's version includes in-frame clones alone and lacks a portion of them. The DNA gave D and trimming, while V, J and clone size come from that table. The table lists some 67,000 clones, over 80% of them singletons. These data come from a study of blood T cell repertoires in COVID-19. Background on the study: Acute-phase and convalescent COVID-19 samples originated in the United States, Italy and Spain. Sources were T cells, B-cell-depleted T cells, or PBMCs; the material itself was cDNA or gDNA.

Germline V gene data show CDR1 as LGHNA and CDR2 as YSLEER. The CDR3 has 16 amino acids. V trimming: 0 bases; J trimming: 2 bases; junction bases outside the gene matches: 6. This receptor was taken from a man in his fifties or sixties with active COVID-19. The chain is built from TRBV4-3 and TRBJ2-7, with 8 bases that match TRBD2. Sequencing was done on a sample of peripheral blood. As DNA, the CDR3 is TGCGCCAGCAGCCAAGATGAAGGTAGCGGGGCCTACGAGCAGTACTTC. Protein: CASSQDEGSGAYEQYF.